What follows are 27 T cell receptor beta chains derived from one specimen sequenced in a study of blood T cells in healthy people across ages. Sample-barcoded 5' priming and a J-beta primer mix drove a second PCR of roughly 6 to 12 cycles. Via MiXCR, TCRdb re-called the 5' RACE reads, giving one row per CDR3 protein. The sample has nearly 1 million distinct CDR3 sequences; about 53% are singletons. The material sequenced was blood. These receptors were taken from an older woman in good health.

This clonotype came up a few times. The genes are TRBV7-9 and TRBJ2-1; the match to TRBD1 covers 7 bases. This CDR3 is 14 amino acids long. The germline gives CDR1 SEHNR, CDR2 FQNEAQ (reference sequence). J was trimmed by 5 bases and V by 6 bases; bases with no gene match: 7. CDR3 amino acids: CASSRQGTDNEQFF. Here the CDR3 DNA reads TGTGCCAGCAGTAGACAGGGCACTGACAATGAGCAGTTCTTC. Combining the CDR3 with reference TRBV7-9 and TRBJ2-1 gives the whole variable domain DTGVSQNPRHKITKRGQNVTFRCDPISEHNRLYWYRQTLGQGPEFLTYFQNEAQLEKSRLLSDRFSAERPKGSFSTLEIQRTEQGDSAMYLCASSRQGTDNEQFFGPGTRLTVL.

The V call is TRBV29-1, the J call TRBJ2-1; no firm D call. This CDR3 comprises 11 residues. CDR1 and CDR2 from the germline V gene are SQVTM and ANQGSEA. Written as DNA, the CDR3 is TGCAACGGTGGCAGAGACCATGTGCAGTTCTTC. As protein: CNGGRDHVQFF.

The J gene is TRBJ2-5, the V gene TRBV4-3; maybe TRBD2 (6 bases). Germline V gene data show CDR1 as LGHNA and CDR2 as YSLEER. Trimming took 4 bases from V and 4 from J, leaving 19 bases between them. The CDR3 is 16 residues long. The CDR3 sequence: CASSRAGNRGGETQYF. The CDR3 DNA reads TGCGCCAGCAGCCGAGCAGGGAACCGGGGAGGAGAGACCCAGTACTTC.

The CDR3 spells CASSFQASYNEQFF. The CDR3 DNA is TGCGCCAGCAGCTTTCAGGCTTCCTACAATGAGCAGTTCTTC. The chain couples TRBV5-1 to TRBJ2-1, with D unresolved. V was cut by 2 bases and J by 1 base, with 7 bases left in between. The CDR3 consists of 14 residues. Germline CDR1 and CDR2: SGHRS and YFSETQ.

The chain links TRBV4-2 to TRBJ2-7; tentatively, D is TRBD2 (6 bases). Germline V gene lookup returns CDR1 LGHNA and CDR2 YNFKEQ. V dropped 0 bases and J dropped 1 base, with 10 bases sitting between them. The CDR3 extends over 15 amino acids. The CDR3 here is CASSQDDGGSYEQYF. The DNA of the CDR3 is TGTGCCAGCAGCCAAGACGACGGGGGATCCTACGAGCAGTACTTC.

The rearrangement joins TRBV24-1 to TRBJ1-5, with unresolved D. Germline CDR1 is KGHDR and CDR2 is SFDVKD. The CDR3 sequence is 12 residues long. V was pared by 7 bases and J by 13 bases, with 16 bases between. The CDR3 nucleotides are TGTGCCACCAGAAGTCCTCAGGACTCTCAGCATTTT. Protein sequence: CATRSPQDSQHF.

This clonotype was seen repeatedly, ten times or more. The chain joins TRBV7-2 to TRBJ2-4; no firm D call. Germline CDR1 and CDR2: SGHTA and FQGNSA. The germline V and J ends were trimmed by 2 bases and 1 base, with 9 bases remaining between them. The CDR3 is made up of 15 amino acids. The CDR3 spells CASSLFHGAKNIQYF. CDR3 in DNA: TGTGCCAGCAGCTTATTTCATGGGGCCAAAAACATTCAGTACTTC.

This clonotype was counted only a few times. This chain connects TRBV20-1 to TRBJ2-1; D is unclear. CDR3 length: 14 amino acids. Germline loops: CDR1 DFQATT, CDR2 SNEGSKA (reference sequence). V gave up 0 bases and J gave up 9 bases, with 15 bases separating them. The chain's CDR3 is CSAREATDSGEQFF. As DNA, the CDR3 is TGCAGTGCTAGAGAAGCGACCGACTCTGGTGAGCAGTTCTTC.

The chain employs TRBV7-8 and TRBJ2-3; D might be TRBD1 or TRBD2, each matching 5 bases. Trimming took 3 bases from V and 2 from J, leaving 9 bases between them. Germline V gene sequence: CDR1 SGHVS, CDR2 FQNEAQ. The CDR3 runs 14 residues. This chain's CDR3 is CASSLRGVTDTQYF. CDR3 nucleotide sequence: TGTGCCAGCAGCTTGAGAGGGGTCACAGATACGCAGTATTTT.

The chain carries TRBV10-3 and TRBJ2-5; D possibly corresponds to TRBD1 (6 bases). This CDR3 region has 14 residues. Germline V gives CDR1 ENHRY, CDR2 SYGVKD. V was cut by 6 bases and J by 4 bases, with 15 bases left in between. The CDR3 nucleotides are TGTGCCATCAGAAGGACAGCCAGAGGAGAGACCCAGTACTTC. Protein: CAIRRTARGETQYF.

This clonotype showed up just a few times. The V gene is TRBV2, the J gene TRBJ2-7, with TRBD1 as a possible D gene (6 bases). The CDR3 extends over 13 amino acids. V lost 3 bases, J lost 2 bases, and 8 bases lay in between. Germline V gene lookup returns CDR1 SNHLY and CDR2 FYNNEI. The CDR3 sequence: CASSEGAPYEQYF. DNA for the CDR3: TGTGCCAGCAGTGAGGGGGCCCCCTACGAGCAGTACTTC.

The genes are TRBV9 and TRBJ2-6; D uncertain. Between the trimmed V and J ends, which lost 2 bases and 0 bases, there was a span of 9 bases. The CDR3 spans 16 residues. The germline CDR1 and CDR2 sequences are SGDLS and YYNGEE. In DNA form, the CDR3 reads TGTGCCAGCAGCGTTTTGGGAAGCTCTGGGGCCAACGTCCTGACTTTC. Its protein product is CASSVLGSSGANVLTF.

The V gene is TRBV9, the J gene TRBJ2-3; tentative D call: TRBD1 (6 bases). The CDR3 length is 19 residues. Germline assignment: CDR1 SGDLS and CDR2 YYNGEE. Trimming left V 0 bases short and J 3 bases short, with 23 bases between. The CDR3 DNA reads as TGTGCCAGCAGCGTAGACCCCGACAGGCCCACTAGAAGAACAGATACGCAGTATTTT. As protein: CASSVDPDRPTRRTDTQYF.

This chain uses TRBV20-1 with TRBJ2-4; 16 nucleotides agree with TRBD2. The J call may be faulty, since TRBJ2-7 better matches the DNA end. CDR3 size: 20 residues. Germline V CDR1 and CDR2: DFQATT, SNEGSKA (reference sequence). The CDR3 bases are TGCAGTGCTAGAGAGGAACCGGGACTAGCGGGAGGGAACGGTTTCTACGAGCAGTACTTC. Translated: CSAREEPGLAGGNGFYEQYF.

This clonotype turned up a few times. The chain joins TRBV20-1 to TRBJ2-4; D tentatively reads TRBD1 or TRBD2 (7 bases each). The CDR3 length is 14 residues. V was shortened by 4 bases and J by 6 bases, with 16 bases between the two germline ends. Germline CDR1 DFQATT, CDR2 SNEGSKA (reference sequence). CDR3 protein: CSANRPGGVNIQYF. In nucleotides, the CDR3 is TGCAGTGCTAACCGCCCAGGGGGGGTAAACATTCAGTACTTC.

The chain recombines TRBV7-6 with TRBJ2-7, with a weak D call TRBD2 (6 bases). The V and J ends lost 5 bases and 3 bases respectively, with 14 bases between them. There are 14 residues in the CDR3. CDR1 and CDR2 from the germline V gene are SGHVS and FNYEAQ. The CDR3 DNA is TGTGCCAGCAGCGCAGGACTATTGATCTACGAGCAGTACTTC. It specifies CASSAGLLIYEQYF.

The CDR3 loop is CASSPGWGLAGGRGADTQYF. CDR3 nucleotide sequence: TGTGCCAGCAGCCCCGGCTGGGGACTAGCGGGAGGGCGTGGAGCAGATACGCAGTATTTT. V gene TRBV7-2 combines with J gene TRBJ2-3; the match to TRBD2 covers 16 bases. The V segment lost 5 bases and the J segment 4 bases; nucleotides outside the gene matches: 15. The CDR3 contains 20 residues. The germline CDR1 and CDR2 sequences are SGHTA and FQGNSA. Based on the CDR3 plus reference TRBV7-2 and TRBJ2-3, the full variable domain is GAGVSQSPSNKVTEKGKDVELRCDPISGHTALYWYRQSLGQGLEFLIYFQGNSAPDKSGLPSDRFSAERTGGSVSTLTIQRTQQEDSAVYLCASSPGWGLAGGRGADTQYFGPGTRLTVL.

This clonotype was recorded a few times. The chain employs TRBV12-3 or TRBV12-4 and TRBJ2-5, with 9 bases that match TRBD2. The ends lost 3 bases at V and 7 bases at J; junction bases unmatched: 3. The CDR3 loop spans 13 amino acids. This CDR3 is CASSLREGGTQYF. The CDR3 DNA sequence: TGTGCCAGCAGTTTGCGGGAGGGTGGGACCCAGTACTTC.

V usage is TRBV3-1 and J usage is TRBJ2-2; D remains unclear. CDR3 size: 15 residues. With 0 bases removed from V and 6 bases from J, the gap between germline ends came to 11 bases. Germline V gene data show CDR1 as LGHDT and CDR2 as YNNKEL (reference sequence). The CDR3 coding sequence is TGTGCCAGCAGCCAAGATCGGACGGTGGCCGGGGAGCTGTTTTTT. Translating gives CASSQDRTVAGELFF. Filled out from reference TRBV3-1 and TRBJ2-2, the complete variable domain reads DTAVSQTPKYLVTQMGNDKSIKCEQNLGHDTMYWYKQDSKKFLKIMFSYNNKELIINETVPNRFSPKSPDKAHLNLHINSLELGDSAVYFCASSQDRTVAGELFFGEGSRLTVL.

The V gene is TRBV13, the J gene TRBJ1-1; D perhaps matches TRBD1 (6 bases). The CDR3 length is 14 residues. V dropped 0 bases and J dropped 8 bases, with 13 bases sitting between them. From germline, CDR1 is PRHDT and CDR2 FYEKMQ (reference sequence). The CDR3 loop reads CASSLGWGQREAFF. CDR3 DNA sequence: TGTGCCAGCAGCTTAGGCTGGGGGCAGCGAGAAGCTTTCTTT.

This clonotype was seen only a few times. The CDR3 DNA is TGTGCCACCAGTGATCCCCGGGGCGAGCAGTTCTTC. It codes for CATSDPRGEQFF. The rearrangement joins TRBV24-1 to TRBJ2-1; D is tentatively TRBD1 or TRBD2 (5 bases each). CDR1 is KGHDR, CDR2 SFDVKD, per germline. Trimming shortened V by 3 bases and J by 10 bases, and 9 bases separated the two germline ends. CDR3 length equals 12 residues.

The rearrangement uses TRBV12-3 or TRBV12-4 and TRBJ1-6, with D possibly being TRBD1 (5 bases). The V end was cut by 7 bases, the J end by 8 bases, with 12 bases between. The length of the CDR3 is 13 residues. This CDR3 reads CASKRGGDSPLHF. The CDR3 DNA follows: TGTGCCAGCAAGAGGGGAGGGGATTCACCCCTCCACTTT.

The rearrangement joins TRBV4-2 to TRBJ2-7, with D possibly being TRBD2 (6 bases). Trimming stripped 4 bases from V and 2 bases from J, with 15 bases between. The length of the CDR3 is 15 residues. Germline CDR1 and CDR2: LGHNA and YNFKEQ. The CDR3 region has the DNA TGTGCCAGCAGCCCTGCAGGGAGGTCAGCCTACGAGCAGTACTTC. Amino acid sequence: CASSPAGRSAYEQYF.

The chain combines TRBV6-2 or TRBV6-3 with TRBJ2-1; 9 nucleotides line up with TRBD2. The CDR3 runs 15 residues. Trimming took 4 bases from V and 7 from J; bases not matched to a gene: 8. Germline V gives CDR1 MNHEY, CDR2 SVGEGT. This CDR3 is CASSSPSGKDNEQFF. CDR3 nucleotides: TGTGCCAGCAGTTCGCCTAGCGGGAAGGATAATGAGCAGTTCTTC.

The chain uses TRBV15 and TRBJ2-1; possibly TRBD1 or TRBD2 for D (5 bases each). This CDR3 has 16 residues. Trimming took off 2 bases at V and 2 bases at J, with 13 bases between the two ends. Germline-derived CDR1 and CDR2 are LNHNV and YYDKDF (reference sequence). For the CDR3, the DNA is TGTGCCACCAGCAGAAGCCGGGACCGAACCTACAATGAGCAGTTCTTC. As protein: CATSRSRDRTYNEQFF.

In its sample, this clonotype was seen a few times. The chain joins TRBV20-1 to TRBJ2-5, with TRBD2 matching 14 bases. Germline V gene data show CDR1 as DFQATT and CDR2 as SNEGSKA (reference sequence). The CDR3 contains 16 residues. The ends lost 4 bases at V and 11 bases at J; junction bases unmatched: 15. The CDR3 spells CSANPGTSGSFNEQYF. The CDR3, as DNA: TGCAGTGCTAACCCAGGGACTAGCGGGAGTTTCAATGAGCAGTACTTC.

Only a few counts were recorded for this clonotype. The chain uses TRBV6-2 or TRBV6-3 and TRBJ1-1; D not certain. Trimming shortened V by 6 bases and J by 0 bases, and 5 bases separated the two germline ends. Germline V gene lookup returns CDR1 MNHEY and CDR2 SVGEGT. This CDR3 is 12 amino acids long. The CDR3 DNA follows: TGTGCCAGCAGGCTAGTGAACACTGAAGCTTTCTTT. This translates into CASRLVNTEAFF.